These T cell receptor beta chains were read from a single sample in a study of response to subunit inactivated influenza vaccine. TCRdb re-derived calls from the RT-PCR reads in MiXCR, one entry per CDR3 protein. Of roughly 500,000 distinct CDR3 sequences listed, approximately 17% are singletons. The sample was CD4+ T cells sorted from PBMCs, taken 23 to 25 months after vaccination. Receptors originate from a man in his fifties or sixties who received an inactivated influenza vaccine. Both conserved end residues are part of each CDR3. The order of the fields is J gene, V gene, CDR3 protein.

J gene: TRBJ2-2
V gene: TRBV20-1
CDR3 protein: CSATDLGLAGRELFF

J gene: TRBJ1-1
V gene: TRBV6-2/TRBV6-3
CDR3 protein: CASRRDTLNTEAFF

J gene: TRBJ2-2
V gene: TRBV5-1
CDR3 protein: CASSVDRGNTGELFF

J gene: TRBJ1-6
V gene: TRBV6-1
CDR3 protein: CASSEAQGTYNSPLHF

J gene: TRBJ2-7
V gene: TRBV6-2/TRBV6-3
CDR3 protein: CASTTDREIPYEQYF

J gene: TRBJ2-3
V gene: TRBV20-1
CDR3 protein: CSALGGTSTDTQYF

J gene: TRBJ2-7
V gene: TRBV4-3
CDR3 protein: CASSQDSGASYEQYF

J gene: TRBJ2-5
V gene: TRBV5-8
CDR3 protein: CASSKGSSVGVGETQYF

J gene: TRBJ2-7
V gene: TRBV7-2
CDR3 protein: CASSGQAASYEQYF

J gene: TRBJ2-4
V gene: TRBV5-1
CDR3 protein: CASSLGQGRDIQYF

J gene: TRBJ2-7
V gene: TRBV27
CDR3 protein: CASGSGVLYEQYF

J gene: TRBJ2-3
V gene: TRBV2
CDR3 protein: CASSVEQGAADTQYF

J gene: TRBJ2-7
V gene: TRBV5-6
CDR3 protein: CASSLNFAYEQYF

J gene: TRBJ1-1
V gene: TRBV7-9
CDR3 protein: CASSGVLVLTEAFF

J gene: TRBJ1-2
V gene: TRBV10-3
CDR3 protein: CAISTGPHGYGYTF

J gene: TRBJ1-1
V gene: TRBV20-1
CDR3 protein: CSARIQGTNTEAFF

J gene: TRBJ2-6
V gene: TRBV5-1
CDR3 protein: CASSLGVSGTNVLTF

J gene: TRBJ1-4
V gene: TRBV25-1
CDR3 protein: CASTLGQGLTNEKLFF

J gene: TRBJ1-4
V gene: TRBV5-1
CDR3 protein: CASSLDLAFNEKLFF

J gene: TRBJ2-1
V gene: TRBV19
CDR3 protein: CASSIDLRLAGGSGEQFF

J gene: TRBJ2-7
V gene: TRBV7-2
CDR3 protein: CASSTSSSGVYEQYF

J gene: TRBJ2-1
V gene: TRBV5-4
CDR3 protein: CASSHGATYNEQFF

J gene: TRBJ2-1
V gene: TRBV4-2
CDR3 protein: CASSQGLGGEQFF

J gene: TRBJ2-5
V gene: TRBV4-3
CDR3 protein: CASSQAISGSQYF

J gene: TRBJ2-3
V gene: TRBV4-2
CDR3 protein: CASSRTSGRRTDTQYF

J gene: TRBJ1-1
V gene: TRBV18
CDR3 protein: CASSRRTGRSIDTEAFF

J gene: TRBJ2-1
V gene: TRBV5-5
CDR3 protein: CASSRDSSSYNEQFF

J gene: TRBJ2-3
V gene: TRBV20-1
CDR3 protein: CSAADRVSTDTQYF

J gene: TRBJ2-6
V gene: TRBV5-1
CDR3 protein: CASSLALGTNSGANVLTF

J gene: TRBJ2-7
V gene: TRBV11-2
CDR3 protein: CASSFRDRGEQYF

J gene: TRBJ2-3
V gene: TRBV30
CDR3 protein: CAWSAGTDTQYF

J gene: TRBJ2-7
V gene: TRBV5-1
CDR3 protein: CASSLGGTSGSYEQYF

J gene: TRBJ2-1
V gene: TRBV10-3
CDR3 protein: CAISESRDRLAASNEQFF

J gene: TRBJ1-3
V gene: TRBV3-1
CDR3 protein: CASSGRTVGRNTIYF

J gene: TRBJ2-4
V gene: TRBV28
CDR3 protein: CASSLWTSGNKNIQYF

J gene: TRBJ2-7
V gene: TRBV5-5
CDR3 protein: CASSLAEGGGTYEQYF

J gene: TRBJ2-1
V gene: TRBV10-3
CDR3 protein: CAISRDRGAYNEQFF

J gene: TRBJ2-5
V gene: TRBV20-1
CDR3 protein: CSARDISSVQETQYF

J gene: TRBJ2-1
V gene: TRBV7-2
CDR3 protein: CASSVNRVGNEQFF

J gene: TRBJ2-7
V gene: TRBV5-5
CDR3 protein: CASSPISGASYEQYF

J gene: TRBJ1-1
V gene: TRBV21-1
CDR3 protein: CASSKVLTPRFVEAFF

J gene: TRBJ2-7
V gene: TRBV2
CDR3 protein: CASRRMGEQYF

J gene: TRBJ1-1
V gene: TRBV18
CDR3 protein: CASSPLGTGPEAFF

J gene: TRBJ2-5
V gene: TRBV14
CDR3 protein: CASSQEETQYF

J gene: TRBJ1-5
V gene: TRBV3-1
CDR3 protein: CASSNRLNSNQPQHF

J gene: TRBJ2-7
V gene: TRBV5-1
CDR3 protein: CASSSGQQDPREQYF

J gene: TRBJ2-1
V gene: TRBV20-1
CDR3 protein: CSARDLGGTTYNEQFF

J gene: TRBJ2-1
V gene: TRBV6-1
CDR3 protein: CASSAGLEYNEQFF

J gene: TRBJ2-2
V gene: TRBV4-2
CDR3 protein: CASSQAGANTGELFF

J gene: TRBJ1-4
V gene: TRBV6-5
CDR3 protein: CASSYSGGRANEKLFF

J gene: TRBJ2-2
V gene: TRBV20-1
CDR3 protein: CSADRQGTTGELFF

J gene: TRBJ2-1
V gene: TRBV28
CDR3 protein: CASSAGGGGARYNEQFF

J gene: TRBJ2-1
V gene: TRBV11-2
CDR3 protein: CASSGRRAGGEQFF